This passage covers 32 T cell receptor beta chains from one sample sequenced in a study of T cells expressing NK-cell markers. TCRdb reprocessed the 5' RACE reads; each CDR3 protein has one entry and no DNA is given. In total, the table holds 550,000 to 600,000 distinct CDR3 sequences. Sequenced sample: blood T cells: a sorted CD56 or NKG2C T cell subset, CD4+ or CD8+ T cells, or bulk PBMC T cells (not recorded which). These receptors all stem from a young man in good health.

The gene calls are TRBV29-1 and TRBJ2-1; the D gene TCRdb calls, TRBD2, cannot be checked with no DNA. Germline-derived CDR1 and CDR2 are SQVTM and ANQGSEA. The CDR3 covers 14 residues. CDR3 amino acids: CSVVQRLADNEQFF.

This rearrangement joins TRBV20-1 to TRBJ1-2. Per germline, CDR1 DFQATT and CDR2 SNEGSKA (reference sequence). There are 14 residues in the CDR3. The CDR3 here is CSARSEAYHYGYTF.

This chain uses TRBV2 with TRBJ2-5; TCRdb's assignment of TRBD1 cannot be checked, as there is no DNA. Germline CDR1 reads SNHLY; CDR2 reads FYNNEI. The CDR3 spans 18 residues. This chain's CDR3 is CASSESPLTGGVQETQYF.

This chain joins TRBV12-3 or TRBV12-4 and TRBJ2-7; TCRdb gives TRBD1 as the D gene, but with no DNA this cannot be confirmed. CDR3 size: 13 residues. The CDR3 here is CASSNPRDYEQYF.

The chain links TRBV5-5 to TRBJ2-3; lacking DNA, the TRBD1 call made by TCRdb goes unchecked. The CDR3 extends over 16 amino acids. Germline CDR1 reads SGHKS; CDR2 reads YYEKEE (reference sequence). The CDR3 sequence: CASSNVGSGSTDTQYF.

This rearrangement joins TRBV29-1 to TRBJ2-7; TCRdb gives TRBD1 as the D gene, but with no DNA this cannot be confirmed. Per the germline V gene, CDR1 is SQVTM and CDR2 is ANQGSEA. This CDR3 contains 12 residues. The CDR3 here is CSVGGTDVEQYF.

This clonotype is called medium-sized based on its frequency. The V and J genes are TRBV25-1 and TRBJ2-5. The germline V gene encodes CDR1 MGHDK and CDR2 SYGVNS. The CDR3 is 14 residues long. This chain's CDR3 is CASSERGHQETQYF.

The gene calls are TRBV20-1 and TRBJ1-1. CDR1 is DFQATT, CDR2 SNEGSKA, per germline (reference sequence). This CDR3 region has 11 residues. This CDR3 is CSARGRLGAFF.

The chain employs TRBV20-1 and TRBJ2-1. This CDR3 has 13 amino acids. Per germline, CDR1 DFQATT and CDR2 SNEGSKA (reference sequence). CDR3 sequence reads: CSKKRERLGEQFF.

The chain is built from TRBV19 and TRBJ2-2; TCRdb's D call, TRBD1, is unchecked because there is no DNA. The CDR3 consists of 15 residues. Germline CDR1 LNHDA, CDR2 SQIVND (reference sequence). The CDR3 here is CASDTGGANTGELFF.

The V and J genes are TRBV6-1 and TRBJ2-7; without DNA, the TCRdb call of TRBD2 cannot be checked. The CDR3 covers 15 residues. Germline-derived CDR1 and CDR2 are MNHNS and SASEGT. This CDR3 is CASSPGLVSYDEQYF.

This rearrangement joins TRBV11-2 to TRBJ1-6. This CDR3 contains 15 residues. Germline assignment: CDR1 SGHAT and CDR2 FQNNGV. CDR3 sequence: CASSLEWDLDSPLHF.

V and J are TRBV5-8 and TRBJ2-7; without DNA, the TCRdb call of TRBD2 cannot be checked. The CDR3 loop spans 15 amino acids. Germline V gives CDR1 SGHTS, CDR2 YDEGEE. The CDR3 protein is CASVPIAGVSYEQYF.

The chain links TRBV29-1 to TRBJ1-2. Per germline, CDR1 SQVTM and CDR2 ANQGSEA. This CDR3 comprises 13 residues. The CDR3 loop reads CSVISGGGEGYTF. The whole variable domain, remainder taken from reference TRBV29-1 and TRBJ1-2, is SAVISQKPSRDICQRGTSLTIQCQVDSQVTMMFWYRQQPGQSLTLIATANQGSEATYESGFVIDKFPISRPNLTFSTLTVSNMSPEDSSIYLCSVISGGGEGYTFGSGTRLTVV.

The CDR3 sequence is CAITEGASGRGSYNEQFF. The chain recombines TRBV12-3 or TRBV12-4 with TRBJ2-1; TCRdb's D call of TRBD2 is untestable without DNA. This CDR3 spans 18 amino acids.

The V and J genes are TRBV4-2 and TRBJ2-7; the D call from TCRdb, TRBD2, cannot be confirmed without DNA. This CDR3 contains 15 residues. The germline V gene encodes CDR1 LGHNA and CDR2 YNFKEQ. The chain's CDR3 is CASSQLGPGLMEQYF.

The rearrangement joins TRBV5-8 to TRBJ2-7. CDR3 size: 15 residues. The V gene's germline CDR1 is SGHTS and CDR2 YDEGEE. This chain's CDR3 is CASSLLRVTSYEQYF.

This sequence joins TRBV20-1 and TRBJ2-1. Germline loops: CDR1 DFQATT, CDR2 SNEGSKA (reference sequence). This CDR3 contains 16 residues. The CDR3 sequence: CSASSSSGGILNEQFF.

The V and J genes are TRBV29-1 and TRBJ2-2. Germline V gene data show CDR1 as SQVTM and CDR2 as ANQGSEA. The CDR3 length is 13 residues. CDR3 region: CSAQVSFTGELFF.

The chain has TRBV4-2 and TRBJ2-5. Per the germline V gene, CDR1 is LGHNA and CDR2 is YNFKEQ. This CDR3 has 15 amino acids. The CDR3 spells CASSQEALGYEAQYF.

The chain uses TRBV20-1 and TRBJ1-1; TCRdb picks TRBD1, but there is no DNA to check that call. CDR1 DFQATT and CDR2 SNEGSKA come from the germline V gene (reference sequence). The CDR3 sequence is 14 residues long. CDR3 sequence reads: CSAHPGGVRTEAFF.

The V and J genes are TRBV25-1 and TRBJ2-7; the TCRdb D gene call, TRBD2, has no DNA to confirm it. The V gene's germline CDR1 is MGHDK and CDR2 SYGVNS. The CDR3 is 14 residues long. The CDR3 is CASSGASAAYEQYF.

The rearrangement links TRBV12-3 or TRBV12-4 to TRBJ2-5. The CDR3 runs to 13 residues. This CDR3 is CASSFGDFETQYF.

The rearrangement links TRBV5-1 to TRBJ2-3; TCRdb's assignment of TRBD1 cannot be checked, as there is no DNA. CDR1 is SGHRS and CDR2 is YFSETQ in the germline V gene. The CDR3 is made up of 15 amino acids. This chain's CDR3 is CASSLTYREADTQYF.

The rearrangement links TRBV29-1 to TRBJ2-5. The CDR3 sequence is 12 residues long. Germline lookup yields CDR1 SQVTM and CDR2 ANQGSEA. CDR3 in amino acids: CSAIEQSETQYF.

The chain joins TRBV15 to TRBJ2-1; the TRBD2 assignment by TCRdb is unverifiable without DNA. Germline CDR1 is LNHNV and CDR2 is YYDKDF (reference sequence). CDR3 size: 15 residues. The CDR3 loop reads CATSQTSGRAHEQFF.

This rearrangement joins TRBV27 to TRBJ2-7; TCRdb reports TRBD1, a call that lacks DNA to check it against. The CDR3 contains 14 residues. The germline CDR1 and CDR2 sequences are MNHEY and SMNVEV (reference sequence). The chain's CDR3 is CASSTRTGGDEQYF.

V and J are TRBV28 and TRBJ2-2. CDR1 and CDR2 from the germline V gene are MDHEN and SYDVKM. CDR3 length: 14 amino acids. The chain's CDR3 is CASSLGGVGGELFF. The variable domain in full, with the rest retrieved from reference TRBV28 and TRBJ2-2, is DVKVTQSSRYLVKRTGEKVFLECVQDMDHENMFWYRQDPGLGLRLIYFSYDVKMKEKGDIPEGYSVSREKKERFSLILESASTNQTSMYLCASSLGGVGGELFFGEGSRLTVL.

The gene calls are TRBV15 and TRBJ1-5; TCRdb returns TRBD1, unconfirmable since there is no DNA. The CDR3 totals 14 residues. Per the germline V gene, CDR1 is LNHNV and CDR2 is YYDKDF (reference sequence). The chain's CDR3 is CATNRQGADQPQHF. Filled out from reference TRBV15 and TRBJ1-5, the complete variable domain reads DAMVIQNPRYQVTQFGKPVTLSCSQTLNHNVMYWYQQKSSQAPKLLFHYYDKDFNNEADTPDNFQSRRPNTSFCFLDIRSPGLGDTAMYLCATNRQGADQPQHFGDGTRLSIL.

V usage is TRBV15 and J usage is TRBJ2-5; there is no DNA to check the TCRdb D call of TRBD2. From germline, CDR1 is LNHNV and CDR2 YYDKDF (reference sequence). The CDR3 extends over 12 amino acids. The CDR3 is CATSSASSDSYF.

V gene TRBV5-1 combines with J gene TRBJ2-1. This CDR3 has 13 residues. The germline CDR1 and CDR2 sequences are SGHRS and YFSETQ. CDR3 in amino acids: CASSVGHYNEQFF. Filled out from reference TRBV5-1 and TRBJ2-1, the complete variable domain reads KAGVTQTPRYLIKTRGQQVTLSCSPISGHRSVSWYQQTPGQGLQFLFEYFSETQRNKGNFPGRFSGRQFSNSRSEMNVSTLELGDSALYLCASSVGHYNEQFFGPGTRLTVL.

The CDR3 reads CASSWQGYQPQHF. The chain combines TRBV12-3 or TRBV12-4 with TRBJ1-5; TCRdb's D gene call, TRBD1, goes unchecked for lack of DNA. The CDR3 length is 13 residues.